Reported below is one T cell receptor beta chain. This sample is drawn from a study of control samples from healthy donors and cancer patients. The table came from immunoSEQ multiplex PCR; TCRdb's copy has only in-frame clones and leaves some out. The data hold 110,000 to 150,000 clones, with roughly nine tenths observed a single time. The TCR sequence derives from a man aged 18 to 30 in good health. What was sequenced was blood.

The CDR3 here is CASSQDGGSSGNTIYF. The CDR3 region has the DNA TGTGCCAGCAGCCAAGATGGGGGGAGCTCTGGAAACACCATATATTTT. The rearrangement uses TRBV3-1 (or the pseudogene TRBV3-2) and TRBJ1-3, with a weak D call TRBD1 (5 bases). This CDR3 is 16 amino acids long. CDR1 LGHDT and CDR2 YNNKEL come from the germline V gene (reference sequence). Trimming stripped 0 bases from V and 0 bases from J, with 9 bases between.